The 17 T cell receptor beta chains in this list originate from one sample, sequenced in a study of technical replicates of blood from a handful of donors (dated by TCRdb to about 2017). Library preparation was by the immunoSEQ multiplex PCR assay. This immuneACCESS table, as held by TCRdb, lists in-frame sequences with V and J called but not all clones. Of the missing ones, under half trace to an unresolved V gene in checked studies; the others have no known cause. The sample records 55,000 to 75,000 clones, approximately 95% of which are singletons. Of the sample, about 3% is held by the ten largest clones. The material sequenced was PBMCs. The receptors shown here come from a human donor in good health. Some clones in this sample may be carry-over from other donors' samples.

The CDR3 DNA reads as TGTGCCAGCAGCTTGGCTAGTCCCGCCGGGGAGCTGTTTTTT. Encoded protein: CASSLASPAGELFF. The chain carries TRBV5-4 and TRBJ2-2, with D hard to call. Trimming shortened V by 0 bases and J by 6 bases, and 9 bases separated the two germline ends. Germline CDR1 SGHNT, CDR2 YYREEE (reference sequence). The CDR3 covers 14 residues.

The chain recombines TRBV6-6 with TRBJ2-1, with D possibly matching TRBD1 (6 bases). Trimming took off 8 bases at V and 1 base at J, with 12 bases between the two ends. The length of the CDR3 is 14 residues. CDR1 and CDR2 from the germline V gene are MNHNY and SVGAGI (reference sequence). The CDR3 nucleotides are TGTGCCAGCGATGAAGGGGGTTCCTACAATGAGCAGTTCTTC. Protein product: CASDEGGSYNEQFF.

This clone was recorded only once. The chain combines TRBV7-2 with TRBJ2-7; 9 bases map to TRBD1. CDR3 length equals 16 residues. J was trimmed by 5 bases and V by 5 bases; bases with no gene match: 13. Per the germline V gene, CDR1 is SGHTA and CDR2 is FQGNSA. In nucleotides, the CDR3 is TGTGCCAGCAGCCGTCGAAGTGGGGACAGGGCAGACGAGCAGTACTTC. Amino acid sequence: CASSRRSGDRADEQYF. The full variable domain, with the rest looked up from reference TRBV7-2 and TRBJ2-7, is GAGVSQSPSNKVTEKGKDVELRCDPISGHTALYWYRQSLGQGLEFLIYFQGNSAPDKSGLPSDRFSAERTGGSVSTLTIQRTQQEDSAVYLCASSRRSGDRADEQYFGPGTRLTVT.

This chain connects TRBV29-1 to TRBJ2-2, with 11 bases identical to TRBD2. The ends lost 4 bases at V and 1 base at J; junction bases unmatched: 5. The CDR3 has 16 amino acids. Germline CDR1 and CDR2: SQVTM and ANQGSEA. The CDR3 coding sequence is TGCAGCGTTGTTCTGACTAGCGGGGAGAACACCGGGGAGCTGTTTTTT. Its protein product is CSVVLTSGENTGELFF.

V gene TRBV7-2 combines with J gene TRBJ2-7; D is ambiguous. Per the germline V gene, CDR1 is SGHTA and CDR2 is FQGNSA. This CDR3 spans 15 amino acids. The germline V and J ends were trimmed by 5 bases and 3 bases, with 17 bases remaining between them. CDR3 in DNA: TGTGCCAGCAGCCCGCGCCCCGACACTTACTACGAGCAGTACTTC. Amino acid sequence: CASSPRPDTYYEQYF.

The chain combines TRBV27 with TRBJ1-5; 8 bases are a match to TRBD1. There are 14 residues in the CDR3. V trimming: 6 bases; J trimming: 3 bases; junction bases outside the gene matches: 4. Germline values: CDR1 MNHEY, CDR2 SMNVEV (reference sequence). CDR3 DNA sequence: TGTGCCAGCAGCACGGGACAGGTCAATCAGCCCCAGCATTTT. Its translation: CASSTGQVNQPQHF.

The chain couples TRBV2 to TRBJ2-7, with 8 bases aligning to TRBD1. The CDR3 is 14 residues long. CDR1 is SNHLY, CDR2 FYNNEI, per germline. The V gene end was trimmed by 4 bases and the J gene end by 6 bases; junction bases not matched to a gene: 8. CDR3 bases: TGTGCCAGCAGTGGAGACAGGGGTGTCGGCGAGCAGTACTTC. Its translation: CASSGDRGVGEQYF.

V usage is TRBV6-4 and J usage is TRBJ2-5; 8 bases map to TRBD2. CDR1 and CDR2 from the germline V gene are MRHNA and SNTAGT. V trimming: 4 bases; J trimming: 1 base; junction bases outside the gene matches: 11. This CDR3 region has 17 residues. CDR3 region: CASSVSMTSETQETQYF. The DNA of the CDR3 is TGTGCCAGCAGTGTATCCATGACTAGCGAGACCCAAGAGACCCAGTACTTC.

V is TRBV9 and J is TRBJ1-2; D is possibly TRBD1 (5 bases). The germline gives CDR1 SGDLS, CDR2 YYNGEE. The CDR3 is 14 residues long. Trimming took 4 bases from V and 4 from J, leaving 14 bases between them. The CDR3 DNA reads TGTGCCAGCAGCCTACGGCTGACAGCCTATGGCTACACCTTC. It yields the protein CASSLRLTAYGYTF.

This clone was observed once. The CDR3 nucleotides are TGCGCCAGCAGCCAAGATCGGGGAGGGGCGGGAACCCAGTACTTC. As protein: CASSQDRGGAGTQYF. The chain joins TRBV4-1 to TRBJ2-5; 7 bases match TRBD2. The germline gives CDR1 MGHRA, CDR2 YSYEKL. Trimming cost V 0 bases and J 8 bases; bases outside gene matches: 9. CDR3 length equals 15 residues.

The chain combines TRBV4-3 with TRBJ1-1; tentative D call: TRBD1 (5 bases). Trimming took 6 bases from V and 3 from J, leaving 11 bases between them. The germline gives CDR1 LGHNA, CDR2 YSLEER. This CDR3 has 13 residues. CDR3 amino acids: CASSGAGYTEAFF. In DNA form, the CDR3 reads TGCGCCAGCAGTGGGGCAGGGTACACTGAAGCTTTCTTT.

The J gene is TRBJ1-1, the V gene TRBV6-5; D is possibly TRBD1 (5 bases). The CDR3 has 13 residues. V shed 1 base and J shed 4 bases, with 7 bases lying between them. Germline V gives CDR1 MNHEY, CDR2 SVGAGI. The CDR3 spells CASSYWGGTEAFF. The CDR3 nucleotides are TGTGCCAGCAGTTACTGGGGGGGCACTGAAGCTTTCTTT.

This clone appeared a single time. The V and J genes are TRBV4-3 and TRBJ1-5; unclear D gene. The CDR3 totals 14 residues. Trimming removed 5 bases from V and 4 bases from J, with 12 bases in between. From germline, CDR1 is LGHNA and CDR2 YSLEER. CDR3 sequence: CASSGRVVNQPQHF. The CDR3 coding sequence is TGCGCCAGCAGCGGCCGGGTGGTGAATCAGCCCCAGCATTTT.

The V gene is TRBV10-3, the J gene TRBJ2-1; D perhaps matches TRBD2 (6 bases). Per germline, CDR1 ENHRY and CDR2 SYGVKD. The CDR3 has 14 residues. Trimming shortened V by 4 bases and J by 3 bases, and 10 bases separated the two germline ends. The CDR3 nucleotides read TGTGCCATCAGTGTTGGGGAGGTCTACAATGAGCAGTTCTTC. It yields the protein CAISVGEVYNEQFF.

The J gene is TRBJ2-7, the V gene TRBV30; D may be TRBD2 (6 bases). The V end was cut by 5 bases, the J end by 0 bases, with 14 bases between. Germline CDR1 GTSNPN, CDR2 SVGIG (reference sequence). The CDR3 length is 14 residues. CDR3 protein: CAWGDLMSSYEQYF. The CDR3 region has the DNA TGTGCCTGGGGGGACTTAATGAGCTCCTACGAGCAGTACTTC. The full variable domain, its missing parts supplied by reference TRBV30 and TRBJ2-7, is SQTIHQWPATLVQPVGSPLSLECTVEGTSNPNLYWYRQAAGRGLQLLFYSVGIGQISSEVPQNLSASRPQDRQFILSSKKLLLSDSGFYLCAWGDLMSSYEQYFGPGTRLTVT.

CDR3 sequence (DNA): TGTGCCAGCAGCCAAGAGCCGGGAGCCTACACCGGGGAGCTGTTTTTT. It specifies CASSQEPGAYTGELFF. V is TRBV4-2 and J is TRBJ2-2, with a possible D match to TRBD2 (6 bases). CDR3 length: 16 amino acids. Germline V lookup: CDR1 LGHNA, CDR2 YNFKEQ. Trimming stripped 0 bases from V and 3 bases from J, with 11 bases between.

The chain is built from TRBV30 and TRBJ2-6, with D maybe TRBD1 (6 bases). Between the trimmed V and J ends, which lost 2 bases and 2 bases, there was a span of 7 bases. This CDR3 region has 14 residues. Germline assignment: CDR1 GTSNPN and CDR2 SVGIG (reference sequence). The CDR3 here is CAWSRTAGANVLTF. In DNA, the CDR3 is TGTGCCTGGAGTCGGACAGCTGGGGCCAACGTCCTGACTTTC.